A selection of T cell receptor beta chains follows, all from one sample in a study of graft-versus-host responses after intestinal transplantation. Here immunoSEQ multiplex PCR was the method, and the copy in TCRdb shows in-frame clones only, minus some. The table includes roughly 100,000 clones, 91% detected once. The antigens these receptors bind are not known. The material sequenced was unstimulated CD4+ T cells sorted from spleen or lymph node cells, taken before transplant. These receptors were taken from a human donor who was the organ donor for an intestinal transplant. Each CDR3 is given with its conserved first and last residue. D genes are given only for firm matches. Where a row states a size, it is once, few, many or the class of an expanded clone; other rows omit it.

TRBJ2-7 | few | TRBD1 | 13 | TRBV19 | CASSRDRAYEQYF | TGTGCCAGTAGCCGAGACAGGGCCTACGAGCAGTACTTC
TRBJ2-7 | NA | TRBD2 | 15 | TRBV9 | CASSVGAGGRYEQYF | TGTGCCAGCAGCGTCGGCGCGGGGGGGAGGTACGAGCAGTACTTC
TRBJ2-7 | few | TRBD2 | 14 | TRBV18 | CASSPAGDSYEQYF | TGTGCCAGCTCACCCGCGGGAGACTCCTACGAGCAGTACTTC
TRBJ2-1 | NA | TRBD2 | 16 | TRBV7-7 | CASSSSLAGGGIEQFF | TGTGCTAGCAGCTCCAGTCTAGCGGGGGGCGGGATTGAGCAGTTCTTC
TRBJ2-2 | NA | NA | 15 | TRBV5-5 | CASSLDGYRAGELFF | TGTGCCAGCAGCTTGGACGGGTACAGGGCCGGGGAGCTGTTTTTT
TRBJ1-1 | NA | TRBD1 | 16 | TRBV9 | CASSVVPQGRNTEAFF | TGTGCCAGCAGCGTAGTCCCACAGGGGAGGAACACTGAAGCTTTCTTT
TRBJ1-1 | NA | NA | 14 | TRBV5-4 | CASSQDGRNTEAFF | TGTGCCAGCAGCCAAGACGGGAGGAACACTGAAGCTTTCTTT
TRBJ2-5 | NA | TRBD2 | 14 | TRBV5-1 | CASSSLGGKETQYF | TGCGCCAGCAGCAGCCTCGGGGGGAAAGAGACCCAGTACTTC
TRBJ2-3 | NA | TRBD2 | 15 | TRBV4-2 | CASSPLAGVTDTQYF | TGTGCCAGCAGCCCCTTAGCGGGGGTCACAGATACGCAGTATTTT
TRBJ2-6 | NA | NA | 18 | TRBV28 | CASSPHGGGGYGANVLTF | TGTGCCAGCAGTCCCCACGGAGGGGGCGGGTATGGGGCCAACGTCCTGACTTTC
TRBJ1-3 | NA | TRBD1 | 16 | TRBV4-1 | CASSQARQGAGNTIYF | TGCGCCAGCAGCCAAGCGCGACAGGGGGCTGGAAACACCATATATTTT
TRBJ2-5 | NA | NA | 16 | TRBV27 | CASSLNHGGVQETQYF | TGTGCCAGCAGTTTAAATCACGGAGGGGTCCAAGAGACCCAGTACTTC
TRBJ2-6 | NA | NA | 16 | TRBV7-9 | CASSLATRILANVLTF | TGTGCCAGCAGCTTAGCCACAAGAATACTAGCCAACGTCCTGACTTTC
TRBJ2-7 | NA | NA | 14 | TRBV4-1 | CASSPSQGLAEQYF | TGCGCCAGCAGCCCATCGCAGGGTTTGGCCGAGCAGTACTTC
TRBJ1-3 | few | NA | 14 | TRBV2 | CASSEYRTGNTIYF | TGTGCCAGCAGTGAGTACAGAACAGGAAACACCATATATTTT
TRBJ1-2 | NA | TRBD1 | 17 | TRBV18 | CASSPSASGGLGYGYTF | TGTGCCAGCTCACCTTCTGCTTCAGGGGGCTTGGGCTATGGCTACACCTTC
TRBJ2-3 | NA | NA | 15 | TRBV5-4 | CASSLEPSIADTQYF | TGTGCCAGCAGCTTGGAGCCATCCATCGCAGATACGCAGTATTTT
TRBJ2-7 | NA | NA | 11 | TRBV28 | CATTGNYEQYF | TGTGCCACCACGGGTAATTACGAGCAGTACTTC
TRBJ2-3 | once | NA | 15 | TRBV9 | CASGAPVGVTDTQYF | TGTGCCAGCGGGGCCCCCGTTGGAGTCACAGATACGCAGTATTTT
TRBJ2-7 | NA | NA | 13 | TRBV5-1 | CASSWRQDGEQYF | TGCGCCAGCAGCTGGAGACAGGACGGTGAGCAGTACTTC
TRBJ1-1 | NA | NA | 15 | TRBV25-1 | CASSARQLLGTEAFF | TGTGCCAGCAGTGCCCGACAGCTCTTGGGCACTGAAGCTTTCTTT
TRBJ1-1 | NA | NA | 11 | TRBV28 | CASSLAHGAFF | TGTGCCAGCAGTTTAGCCCACGGAGCTTTCTTT
TRBJ1-3 | NA | NA | 13 | TRBV16 | CASSQWPGNTIYF | TGTGCCAGCAGCCAATGGCCTGGAAACACCATATATTTT
TRBJ2-7 | NA | NA | 16 | TRBV4-2 | CASSNEGGAAGYEQYF | TGTGCCAGCAGCAACGAAGGGGGGGCCGCCGGCTACGAGCAGTACTTC
TRBJ2-5 | NA | NA | 14 | TRBV25-1 | CASSGTGKKETQYF | TGTGCCAGCAGTGGAACAGGGAAGAAAGAGACCCAGTACTTC
TRBJ2-2 | NA | NA | 17 | TRBV4-3 | CASTWGIGAGNTGELFF | TGCGCCAGCACCTGGGGCATTGGAGCAGGGAACACCGGGGAGCTGTTTTTT
TRBJ1-6 | NA | TRBD1 | 13 | TRBV29-1 | CSVGDSPGSPLHF | TGCAGCGTTGGGGACAGTCCTGGATCACCCCTCCACTTT
TRBJ1-3 | NA | TRBD1 | 16 | TRBV9 | CASSAQDRVRGNTIYF | TGTGCCAGCAGCGCCCAGGACAGGGTCCGAGGAAACACCATATATTTT
TRBJ2-6 | NA | NA | 18 | TRBV7-9 | CASNLRGTLPSGANVLTF | TGTGCCAGCAATCTGCGGGGGACATTACCCTCTGGGGCCAACGTCCTGACTTTC
TRBJ2-7 | NA | NA | 13 | TRBV5-1 | CASSLELPYEQYF | TGCGCCAGCAGCTTGGAACTCCCTTACGAGCAGTACTTC
TRBJ2-2 | NA | TRBD2 | 16 | TRBV4-1 | CASSRGLAGVTGELFF | TGCGCCAGCAGCCGGGGACTAGCGGGGGTCACCGGGGAGCTGTTTTTT
TRBJ2-2 | NA | NA | 14 | TRBV4-2 | CASSHVLDTGELFF | TGTGCCAGCAGCCACGTCCTAGATACCGGGGAGCTGTTTTTT
TRBJ2-5 | NA | TRBD1 | 16 | TRBV13 | CASSGMTGILRETQYF | TGTGCCAGCAGCGGAATGACAGGGATCTTGAGAGAGACCCAGTACTTC
TRBJ2-7 | once | NA | 13 | TRBV6-6 | CASSYGQTYEQYF | TGTGCCAGCAGTTATGGACAGACCTACGAGCAGTACTTC
TRBJ1-2 | NA | NA | 15 | TRBV19 | CASRRGDTSSWGYTF | TGTGCCAGTAGGCGTGGGGACACCTCGAGCTGGGGCTACACCTTC
TRBJ1-5 | NA | NA | 12 | TRBV7-9 | CASSFYDQPQHF | TGTGCCAGCAGCTTCTACGATCAGCCCCAGCATTTT
TRBJ2-3 | NA | TRBD1 | 16 | TRBV5-6 | CASSLRGTGRTDTQYF | TGTGCCAGCAGCTTGCGCGGGACAGGGCGCACAGATACGCAGTATTTT
TRBJ2-1 | NA | TRBD2 | 13 | TRBV29-1 | CSVEQTSGNFQFF | TGCAGCGTTGAGCAGACTAGCGGCAACTTTCAGTTCTTC
TRBJ1-6 | NA | TRBD1 | 16 | TRBV5-5 | CASSLIQGLVDSPLHF | TGTGCCAGCAGCCTGATACAGGGGTTAGTTGATTCACCCCTCCACTTT
TRBJ1-5 | NA | TRBD1 | 13 | TRBV19 | CASGTGGNQPQHF | TGTGCCAGTGGGACAGGGGGAAACCAGCCCCAGCATTTT
TRBJ1-6 | once | NA | 14 | TRBV7-6 | CASSLDMRNSPLHF | TGTGCCAGCAGCTTAGATATGAGGAATTCACCCCTCCACTTT
TRBJ1-5 | NA | TRBD1 | 14 | TRBV7-9 | CASSPGTGHQPQHF | TGTGCCAGCAGCCCCGGGACAGGTCATCAGCCCCAGCATTTT
TRBJ2-6 | few | TRBD2 | 16 | TRBV5-1 | CASSLAGSSGANVLTF | TGCGCCAGCAGCTTAGCGGGGAGCTCTGGGGCCAACGTCCTGACTTTC
TRBJ2-5 | NA | NA | 16 | TRBV7-3 | CASSLTGTTYQETQYF | TGTGCCAGCAGCTTAACCGGGACAACTTACCAAGAGACCCAGTACTTC
TRBJ2-5 | NA | NA | 14 | TRBV7-2 | CASSFVGLLGTQYF | TGTGCCAGCAGCTTCGTGGGACTTTTGGGGACCCAGTACTTC
TRBJ1-2 | NA | NA | 14 | TRBV4-1 | CASSQELGDYGYTF | TGCGCCAGCAGCCAAGAATTAGGGGACTATGGCTACACCTTC
TRBJ2-3 | NA | TRBD2 | 16 | TRBV4-2 | CASSQAIGGGADTQYF | TGTGCCAGCAGCCAAGCCATCGGGGGGGGCGCAGATACGCAGTATTTT
TRBJ2-3 | NA | TRBD2 | 15 | TRBV7-9 | CASSMSGGNTDTQYF | TGTGCCAGCAGCATGAGCGGGGGGAACACAGATACGCAGTATTTT
TRBJ2-7 | NA | TRBD2 | 16 | TRBV6-5 | CASSYSWTSSAGEQYF | TGTGCCAGCAGTTACTCTTGGACTAGTTCTGCTGGCGAGCAGTACTTC
TRBJ2-2 | NA | NA | 15 | TRBV7-7 | CASTLGTTNTGELFF | TGTGCCAGCACCCTCGGGACAACGAACACCGGGGAGCTGTTTTTT
TRBJ2-5 | few | TRBD2 | 13 | TRBV27 | CASRLAGEETQYF | TGTGCCAGCCGACTAGCGGGGGAAGAGACCCAGTACTTC
TRBJ2-1 | NA | TRBD1 | 12 | TRBV29-1 | CSATSDREEQFF | TGCAGCGCCACCTCGGACAGGGAGGAGCAGTTCTTC
TRBJ2-2 | NA | TRBD2 | 16 | TRBV10-3 | CAIRAKAGQNTGELFF | TGTGCCATCCGCGCCAAAGCGGGGCAGAACACCGGGGAGCTGTTTTTT
TRBJ2-1 | NA | NA | 12 | TRBV18 | CASSPLDNEQFF | TGTGCCAGCTCACCCCTAGATAATGAGCAGTTCTTC